The entry that follows covers one T cell receptor beta chain sequence. Its antigen is not known. Repertoires were generated with immunoSEQ multiplex PCR, while TCRdb's copy carries only in-frame clones and drops some. The sample shows roughly 140,000 clones, 70% to 90% of them seen only once. This entry comes from a study of cytomegalovirus exposure and HLA in healthy donors. Study summary: It was reported in a later analysis that the same platform had been used for the approximately 120 validation repertoires as for the 550 to 700 first-cohort repertoires.

Whole-study results and caveats: Some TCR beta chains (roughly 160 of them) were listed as cytomegalovirus-associated. High sensitivity and specificity were reportedly achieved when the classifier diagnosed cytomegalovirus status.

Germline CDR1 is GTSNPN and CDR2 is SVGIG (reference sequence). V was clipped by 5 bases and J by 7 bases, with 9 bases between them. This CDR3 is 11 amino acids long. Sequencing used PBMCs. The rearrangement joins TRBV30 to TRBJ1-5; D remains unclear. The receptor's source is a man aged 18 to 30 in good health and CMV-seropositive. The CDR3 DNA reads as TGTGCCTGGGGGCATGTCCAGCCCCAGCATTTT. Translating it yields CAWGHVQPQHF.